The 2 T cell receptor beta chains reported below all come from one sample, sequenced in a study of human T cells and chemical hapten exposure. Time point denoted: patch test 1, 2 weeks after DPC sensitization. As for treatment: therapeutic diphenylcyclopropenone sensitization with weekly scalp DPC. Extraction yielded total RNA from whole blood (unfractionated). MiXCR was run by TCRdb on the RACE reads, yielding one entry per CDR3 protein. The sample includes some 38,000 distinct CDR3 sequences, approximately 6.3% of them seen just once. Sequenced here: whole blood, sampled in connection with sensitization to the hapten diphenylcyclopropenone (DPC). These receptors were collected from a woman aged 25-40 years with alopecia areata. Some clones in this sample may be carry-over from other donors' samples.

The chain is built from TRBV5-4 and TRBJ1-4; no firm D call. The CDR3 is made up of 13 amino acids. Trimming shortened V by 2 bases and J by 5 bases, and 7 bases separated the two germline ends. Germline lookup yields CDR1 SGHNT and CDR2 YYREEE (reference sequence). CDR3 amino acids: CASSFTGNEKLFF. DNA of the CDR3: TGTGCCAGCAGCTTTACGGGGAATGAAAAACTGTTTTTT.

Sample share makes this clonotype medium-sized. The V call is TRBV12-3 or TRBV12-4, the J call TRBJ2-3; D might be TRBD1 (6 bases). Trimming left V 6 bases short and J 1 base short, with 17 bases between. This CDR3 is built from 16 residues. CDR3 DNA: TGTGCCAGCAGCGCCCCAGGGGCGAAGCGCACAGATACGCAGTATTTT. Translated: CASSAPGAKRTDTQYF.